These 18 T cell receptor beta chains were sequenced from one sample in a study of T cell changes during pregnancy in multiple sclerosis. Method: immunoSEQ multiplex PCR; TCRdb's copy keeps in-frame clones and lacks some. The data contain approximately 63,000 clones, roughly 91% of them singletons. The sequencing here drew on peripheral blood, taken after pregnancy. These receptors originate from a female donor in good health, enrolled as a control in a pregnancy study.

DNA for the CDR3: TGTGCCAGCAGCAAAGAGATCCGGACAGGGAATAATTCACCCCTCCACTTT. Translating gives CASSKEIRTGNNSPLHF. The chain employs TRBV21-1 and TRBJ1-6; TRBD1 was called by the table and not checked on the DNA. TRBV21-1 is marked as a pseudogene. This CDR3 has 17 amino acids.

The chain employs TRBV19 and TRBJ2-7, with D tentatively TRBD1 (6 bases). This CDR3 contains 13 residues. Germline CDR1 LNHDA, CDR2 SQIVND (reference sequence). The V end lost 5 bases, the J end lost 4 bases, and 12 bases lay between the germline ends. The CDR3 is CASSWQDRYEQYF. For the CDR3, the DNA is TGTGCCAGTAGTTGGCAGGACAGATACGAGCAGTACTTC.

This chain joins TRBV7-9 and TRBJ1-4; possibly TRBD1 for D (6 bases). CDR3 length equals 14 residues. CDR1 and CDR2 from the germline V gene are SEHNR and FQNEAQ (reference sequence). The V end was cut by 3 bases, the J end by 7 bases, with 12 bases between. CDR3 protein: CASSFSGVGEKLFF. The CDR3 DNA follows: TGTGCCAGCAGCTTCTCAGGGGTCGGTGAAAAACTGTTTTTT.

This rearrangement joins TRBV19 to TRBJ1-2; possibly TRBD1 for D (6 bases). V lost 7 bases and J 3 bases, leaving 12 bases between the germline ends. Germline CDR1 reads LNHDA; CDR2 reads SQIVND (reference sequence). The CDR3 runs 13 residues. The CDR3 protein is CASTWDNDYGYTF. As DNA, the CDR3 is TGTGCCAGTACCTGGGACAACGACTATGGCTACACCTTC.

The chain combines TRBV30 with TRBJ1-1, with a weak D call TRBD1 (5 bases). The ends were cut back, 2 bases at V and 3 bases at J, with 19 bases in the middle. CDR1 and CDR2 from the germline V gene are GTSNPN and SVGIG (reference sequence). The CDR3 has 16 residues. This CDR3 is CAWSTRRPWGDTEAFF. CDR3 nucleotide sequence: TGTGCCTGGAGTACCAGGAGGCCGTGGGGGGACACTGAAGCTTTCTTT.

This chain joins TRBV6-5 and TRBJ2-4, with D possibly matching TRBD1 (6 bases). Per the germline V gene, CDR1 is MNHEY and CDR2 is SVGAGI. The CDR3 has 14 residues. V lost 5 bases, J lost 5 bases, and 13 bases lay in between. CDR3 sequence reads: CASSPGQTQNIQYF. The CDR3 coding sequence is TGTGCCAGCAGTCCCGGACAGACCCAAAACATTCAGTACTTC.

The V call is TRBV2, the J call TRBJ1-1; a possible D gene is TRBD1 (5 bases). Germline loops: CDR1 SNHLY, CDR2 FYNNEI. V dropped 7 bases and J dropped 10 bases, with 25 bases sitting between them. CDR3 length equals 15 residues. The CDR3 DNA sequence: TGTGCCAGCATCTCGGGATACGGGGGGGTTGGTGGAGCTTTCTTT. This translates into CASISGYGGVGGAFF. Variable domain in full (rest from reference TRBV2 and TRBJ1-1): EPEVTQTPSHQVTQMGQEVILRCVPISNHLYFYWYRQILGQKVEFLVSFYNNEISEKSEIFDDQFSVERPDGSNFTLKIRSTKLEDSAMYFCASISGYGGVGGAFFGQGTRLTVV.

The V and J genes are TRBV7-3 and TRBJ2-2, with D possibly matching TRBD2 (5 bases). This CDR3 contains 12 residues. Per the germline V gene, CDR1 is SGHTA and CDR2 is FQGTGA. V lost 6 bases and J lost 7, with 9 bases in between. The CDR3 DNA sequence: TGTGCCAGCAGGCGAGGGAACGGGGAGCTGTTTTTT. Its translation is CASRRGNGELFF.

The rearrangement links TRBV5-1 to TRBJ2-5; 11 nucleotides align to TRBD1. The germline V gene has CDR1 SGHRS and CDR2 YFSETQ. CDR3 length: 15 amino acids. V shed 0 bases, J shed 5 bases, and the junction held 3 bases outside the gene matches. The CDR3 bases are TGCGCCAGCAGCTTGGAGGACAGGGGGCATGAGACCCAGTACTTC. It yields the protein CASSLEDRGHETQYF.

The rearrangement links TRBV5-6 to TRBJ1-2, with 9 bases that match TRBD1. The CDR3 has 16 residues. Per the germline V gene, CDR1 is SGHDT and CDR2 is YYEEEE. The V and J ends lost 4 bases and 3 bases, in that order; junction bases with no gene match: 10. CDR3 bases: TGTGCCAGCAGCCCGGGTTATGGGACAGGGTACTATGGCTACACCTTC. The encoded protein is CASSPGYGTGYYGYTF.

A single count supports this clone. The V and J genes are TRBV11-3 and TRBJ2-3, with D uncertain. This CDR3 comprises 14 residues. Trimming shortened V by 6 bases and J by 5 bases, and 15 bases separated the two germline ends. Germline lookup yields CDR1 SGHNT and CDR2 YENEEA. The CDR3 reads CASSFRRVGDTQYF. Here the CDR3 DNA reads TGTGCCAGCAGTTTCAGACGGGTAGGAGATACGCAGTATTTT. The full variable domain, in which reference TRBV11-3 and TRBJ2-3 provide the parts outside the CDR3, is EAGVVQSPRYKIIEKKQPVAFWCNPISGHNTLYWYLQNLGQGPELLIRYENEEAVDDSQLPKDRFSAERLKGVDSTLKIQPAELGDSAVYLCASSFRRVGDTQYFGPGTRLTVL.

The chain is built from TRBV5-5 and TRBJ2-5; 7 bases line up with TRBD1. The V segment lost 4 bases and the J segment 4 bases; nucleotides outside the gene matches: 7. The V gene's germline CDR1 is SGHKS and CDR2 YYEKEE (reference sequence). The CDR3 totals 14 residues. The CDR3 coding sequence is TGTGCCAGCAGCCGCCAACAGGGGACAGAGACCCAGTACTTC. Residues: CASSRQQGTETQYF. Drawing the rest from reference TRBV5-5 and TRBJ2-5, the complete variable domain is DAGVTQSPTHLIKTRGQQVTLRCSPISGHKSVSWYQQVLGQGPQFIFQYYEKEERGRGNFPDRFSARQFPNYSSELNVNALLLGDSALYLCASSRQQGTETQYFGPGTRLLVL.

The table lists this clone with a count of one. The V and J genes are TRBV21-1 and TRBJ1-4. TRBV21-1 is listed as a pseudogene. The CDR3 spans 13 residues. The CDR3 DNA sequence: TGTGCCAGCAGGGCGGAGCGGCGGGAAAAACTGTTTTTT. Translated: CASRAERREKLFF.

This chain links TRBV6-5 with TRBJ2-7; D is possibly TRBD2 (5 bases). The CDR3 is made up of 15 amino acids. Germline V gives CDR1 MNHEY, CDR2 SVGAGI. The V gene lost 0 bases and the J gene lost 0 bases, with 9 bases spanning the gap. The CDR3 nucleotides read TGTGCCAGCAGTTACTCGAGGGTGAACTCCTACGAGCAGTACTTC. It yields the protein CASSYSRVNSYEQYF.

The rearrangement uses TRBV6-1 and TRBJ2-1; D not certain. Germline CDR1 MNHNS, CDR2 SASEGT. This CDR3 has 12 residues. Between the trimmed V and J ends, which lost 3 bases and 6 bases, there was a span of 6 bases. The CDR3 DNA reads as TGTGCCAGCAGTGAGACTTTCAATGAGCAGTTCTTC. Amino acid sequence: CASSETFNEQFF.

The CDR3 DNA reads TGTGCCAGCAGGGGACAGGGTTTGAACACTGAAGCTTTCTTT. Translated: CASRGQGLNTEAFF. The chain has TRBV6-6 and TRBJ1-1; the match to TRBD1 covers 9 bases. The CDR3 has 14 residues. Germline assignment: CDR1 MNHNY and CDR2 SVGAGI (reference sequence). V shed 6 bases, J shed 0 bases, and the junction held 2 bases outside the gene matches.

V gene TRBV5-8 combines with J gene TRBJ2-5; D is unclear. V was pared by 0 bases and J by 6 bases, with 15 bases between. Per the germline V gene, CDR1 is SGHTS and CDR2 is YDEGEE. CDR3 size: 15 residues. In DNA form, the CDR3 reads TGTGCCAGCAGCTTGGAGTCTAGTTGGATAAAGACCCAGTACTTC. Its protein is CASSLESSWIKTQYF.

The chain has TRBV20-1 and TRBJ1-1; D call uncertain. The V gene's germline CDR1 is DFQATT and CDR2 SNEGSKA (reference sequence). The V end lost 3 bases, the J end lost 4 bases, and 6 bases lay between the germline ends. The CDR3 has 11 amino acids. The DNA for the CDR3 is TGCAGTGCTAGCTTTCTCACTGAAGCTTTCTTT. Translating it yields CSASFLTEAFF.